The clone carrying this TCR beta chain was detected a few times. This sample is part of a study of T-cell reconstitution after alpha-beta-depleted transplantation in children. Preparation of the TCRbeta library involved a method that used unique molecular identifiers. TCRdb re-called the PCR reads with MiXCR, one entry per CDR3 protein. The sample shows around 380,000 distinct CDR3 sequences, roughly a tenth of them seen only once. Trimming took 7 bases from V and 0 from J, leaving 10 bases between them. Germline CDR1 MNHEY, CDR2 SVGEGT. This CDR3 is 13 amino acids long. The starting material was PBMCs from the stem cell graft donor, obtained from the stem cell graft. The chain is built from TRBV6-2 or TRBV6-3 and TRBJ2-7; no clear D. The receptor comes from a human donor who donated a stem cell graft to a child with acute myeloid leukemia. CDR3 in amino acids: CASTVDGSYEQYF. As DNA, the CDR3 is TGTGCCAGCACCGTAGACGGCTCCTACGAGCAGTACTTC.